The next 2 T cell receptor beta chains were all read from a single sample in a study of CD8 T cells in ankylosing spondylitis. A single record per CDR3 protein comes from TCRdb applying MiXCR to the 5' RACE reads. The table includes fewer than 200,000 distinct CDR3 sequences, 15% to 20% detected once. The sample consisted of blood, either unsorted or a sorted T cell fraction (not recorded which). Every receptor here comes from a male donor between 5 and 35 years old with ankylosing spondylitis or in good health (not recorded which).

This clonotype has just a few counts. This chain joins TRBV3-1 and TRBJ1-4; D unresolved. Germline V gene sequence: CDR1 LGHDT, CDR2 YNNKEL (reference sequence). Trimming stripped 4 bases from V and 4 bases from J, with 13 bases between. The CDR3 consists of 15 residues. The CDR3 is CASSPRFQNNEKLFF. In DNA, the CDR3 is TGTGCCAGCAGCCCTCGCTTCCAGAATAATGAAAAACTGTTTTTT.

At least ten counts were recorded for this clonotype. V gene TRBV7-9 combines with J gene TRBJ1-4; a weak D match, TRBD1 (5 bases). CDR3 size: 16 residues. The V gene's germline CDR1 is SEHNR and CDR2 FQNEAQ (reference sequence). The germline V and J ends were trimmed by 3 bases and 6 bases, with 17 bases remaining between them. DNA of the CDR3: TGTGCCAGCAGCTTCCCGGAGACAGAGGAGTATGAAAAACTGTTTTTT. Protein: CASSFPETEEYEKLFF.